What follows are 4 T cell receptor beta chains derived from one specimen sequenced in a study of blood T cells in healthy people across ages. PCR was performed a second time for about 7 to 12 cycles using a sample-barcoded 5' primer and a J-beta primer mix. TCRdb recomputed calls from the 5' RACE reads with MiXCR, one row per CDR3 protein. The sample has 650,000 to 800,000 distinct CDR3 sequences; roughly 44% are singletons. Sample: blood. The receptor set was obtained from a man aged 55 to 70 in good health.

This clonotype was recorded only once. The J gene is TRBJ1-4, the V gene TRBV9, with 10 nucleotides matching TRBD1. V dropped 0 bases and J dropped 7; count of bases not matched to a gene: 6. Germline CDR1 reads SGDLS; CDR2 reads YYNGEE. The CDR3 runs 16 residues. Written as DNA, the CDR3 is TGTGCCAGCAGCGTAGGGCGACAGGGGGCGAGTGAAAAACTGTTTTTT. Translated, it gives CASSVGRQGASEKLFF.

The rearrangement joins TRBV20-1 to TRBJ2-5; D may be TRBD1 (5 bases). Germline CDR1 DFQATT, CDR2 SNEGSKA (reference sequence). V lost 0 bases to trimming and J lost 4 bases, with 9 bases between them. This CDR3 has 13 amino acids. The DNA for the CDR3 is TGCAGTGCTAGAGATTCTGACAGAGAGACCCAGTACTTC. Amino acid sequence: CSARDSDRETQYF.

Here the CDR3 DNA reads TGCGCCAGCAGCGTGTTCGGAGGAGAGACCCAGTACTTC. Translating gives CASSVFGGETQYF. V usage is TRBV5-1 and J usage is TRBJ2-5; D is possibly TRBD2 (5 bases). This CDR3 comprises 13 residues. CDR1 is SGHRS and CDR2 is YFSETQ in the germline V gene. V gave up 4 bases and J gave up 4 bases, with 11 bases separating them.

This clonotype was found a few times. V gene TRBV7-2 combines with J gene TRBJ1-2, with D unresolved. With 1 base removed from V and 5 bases from J, the gap between germline ends came to 17 bases. Germline V lookup: CDR1 SGHTA, CDR2 FQGNSA. The CDR3 extends over 16 amino acids. CDR3 nucleotides: TGTGCCAGCAGCTTAGGGCAAGGACGGAGGCTATATGGCTACACCTTC. Translating it yields CASSLGQGRRLYGYTF.